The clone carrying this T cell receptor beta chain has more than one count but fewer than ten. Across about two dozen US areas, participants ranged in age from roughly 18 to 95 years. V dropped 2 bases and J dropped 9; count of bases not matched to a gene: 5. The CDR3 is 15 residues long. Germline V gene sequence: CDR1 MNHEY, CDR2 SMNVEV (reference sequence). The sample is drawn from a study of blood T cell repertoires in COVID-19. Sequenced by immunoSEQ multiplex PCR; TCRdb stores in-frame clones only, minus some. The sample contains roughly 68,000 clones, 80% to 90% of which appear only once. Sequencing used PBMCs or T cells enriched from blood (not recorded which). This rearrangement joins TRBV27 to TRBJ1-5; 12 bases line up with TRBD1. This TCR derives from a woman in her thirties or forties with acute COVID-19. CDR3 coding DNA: TGTGCCAGCAGTTTAGGGACAGGGGGCTCCTGGCCCCAGCATTTT. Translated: CASSLGTGGSWPQHF.